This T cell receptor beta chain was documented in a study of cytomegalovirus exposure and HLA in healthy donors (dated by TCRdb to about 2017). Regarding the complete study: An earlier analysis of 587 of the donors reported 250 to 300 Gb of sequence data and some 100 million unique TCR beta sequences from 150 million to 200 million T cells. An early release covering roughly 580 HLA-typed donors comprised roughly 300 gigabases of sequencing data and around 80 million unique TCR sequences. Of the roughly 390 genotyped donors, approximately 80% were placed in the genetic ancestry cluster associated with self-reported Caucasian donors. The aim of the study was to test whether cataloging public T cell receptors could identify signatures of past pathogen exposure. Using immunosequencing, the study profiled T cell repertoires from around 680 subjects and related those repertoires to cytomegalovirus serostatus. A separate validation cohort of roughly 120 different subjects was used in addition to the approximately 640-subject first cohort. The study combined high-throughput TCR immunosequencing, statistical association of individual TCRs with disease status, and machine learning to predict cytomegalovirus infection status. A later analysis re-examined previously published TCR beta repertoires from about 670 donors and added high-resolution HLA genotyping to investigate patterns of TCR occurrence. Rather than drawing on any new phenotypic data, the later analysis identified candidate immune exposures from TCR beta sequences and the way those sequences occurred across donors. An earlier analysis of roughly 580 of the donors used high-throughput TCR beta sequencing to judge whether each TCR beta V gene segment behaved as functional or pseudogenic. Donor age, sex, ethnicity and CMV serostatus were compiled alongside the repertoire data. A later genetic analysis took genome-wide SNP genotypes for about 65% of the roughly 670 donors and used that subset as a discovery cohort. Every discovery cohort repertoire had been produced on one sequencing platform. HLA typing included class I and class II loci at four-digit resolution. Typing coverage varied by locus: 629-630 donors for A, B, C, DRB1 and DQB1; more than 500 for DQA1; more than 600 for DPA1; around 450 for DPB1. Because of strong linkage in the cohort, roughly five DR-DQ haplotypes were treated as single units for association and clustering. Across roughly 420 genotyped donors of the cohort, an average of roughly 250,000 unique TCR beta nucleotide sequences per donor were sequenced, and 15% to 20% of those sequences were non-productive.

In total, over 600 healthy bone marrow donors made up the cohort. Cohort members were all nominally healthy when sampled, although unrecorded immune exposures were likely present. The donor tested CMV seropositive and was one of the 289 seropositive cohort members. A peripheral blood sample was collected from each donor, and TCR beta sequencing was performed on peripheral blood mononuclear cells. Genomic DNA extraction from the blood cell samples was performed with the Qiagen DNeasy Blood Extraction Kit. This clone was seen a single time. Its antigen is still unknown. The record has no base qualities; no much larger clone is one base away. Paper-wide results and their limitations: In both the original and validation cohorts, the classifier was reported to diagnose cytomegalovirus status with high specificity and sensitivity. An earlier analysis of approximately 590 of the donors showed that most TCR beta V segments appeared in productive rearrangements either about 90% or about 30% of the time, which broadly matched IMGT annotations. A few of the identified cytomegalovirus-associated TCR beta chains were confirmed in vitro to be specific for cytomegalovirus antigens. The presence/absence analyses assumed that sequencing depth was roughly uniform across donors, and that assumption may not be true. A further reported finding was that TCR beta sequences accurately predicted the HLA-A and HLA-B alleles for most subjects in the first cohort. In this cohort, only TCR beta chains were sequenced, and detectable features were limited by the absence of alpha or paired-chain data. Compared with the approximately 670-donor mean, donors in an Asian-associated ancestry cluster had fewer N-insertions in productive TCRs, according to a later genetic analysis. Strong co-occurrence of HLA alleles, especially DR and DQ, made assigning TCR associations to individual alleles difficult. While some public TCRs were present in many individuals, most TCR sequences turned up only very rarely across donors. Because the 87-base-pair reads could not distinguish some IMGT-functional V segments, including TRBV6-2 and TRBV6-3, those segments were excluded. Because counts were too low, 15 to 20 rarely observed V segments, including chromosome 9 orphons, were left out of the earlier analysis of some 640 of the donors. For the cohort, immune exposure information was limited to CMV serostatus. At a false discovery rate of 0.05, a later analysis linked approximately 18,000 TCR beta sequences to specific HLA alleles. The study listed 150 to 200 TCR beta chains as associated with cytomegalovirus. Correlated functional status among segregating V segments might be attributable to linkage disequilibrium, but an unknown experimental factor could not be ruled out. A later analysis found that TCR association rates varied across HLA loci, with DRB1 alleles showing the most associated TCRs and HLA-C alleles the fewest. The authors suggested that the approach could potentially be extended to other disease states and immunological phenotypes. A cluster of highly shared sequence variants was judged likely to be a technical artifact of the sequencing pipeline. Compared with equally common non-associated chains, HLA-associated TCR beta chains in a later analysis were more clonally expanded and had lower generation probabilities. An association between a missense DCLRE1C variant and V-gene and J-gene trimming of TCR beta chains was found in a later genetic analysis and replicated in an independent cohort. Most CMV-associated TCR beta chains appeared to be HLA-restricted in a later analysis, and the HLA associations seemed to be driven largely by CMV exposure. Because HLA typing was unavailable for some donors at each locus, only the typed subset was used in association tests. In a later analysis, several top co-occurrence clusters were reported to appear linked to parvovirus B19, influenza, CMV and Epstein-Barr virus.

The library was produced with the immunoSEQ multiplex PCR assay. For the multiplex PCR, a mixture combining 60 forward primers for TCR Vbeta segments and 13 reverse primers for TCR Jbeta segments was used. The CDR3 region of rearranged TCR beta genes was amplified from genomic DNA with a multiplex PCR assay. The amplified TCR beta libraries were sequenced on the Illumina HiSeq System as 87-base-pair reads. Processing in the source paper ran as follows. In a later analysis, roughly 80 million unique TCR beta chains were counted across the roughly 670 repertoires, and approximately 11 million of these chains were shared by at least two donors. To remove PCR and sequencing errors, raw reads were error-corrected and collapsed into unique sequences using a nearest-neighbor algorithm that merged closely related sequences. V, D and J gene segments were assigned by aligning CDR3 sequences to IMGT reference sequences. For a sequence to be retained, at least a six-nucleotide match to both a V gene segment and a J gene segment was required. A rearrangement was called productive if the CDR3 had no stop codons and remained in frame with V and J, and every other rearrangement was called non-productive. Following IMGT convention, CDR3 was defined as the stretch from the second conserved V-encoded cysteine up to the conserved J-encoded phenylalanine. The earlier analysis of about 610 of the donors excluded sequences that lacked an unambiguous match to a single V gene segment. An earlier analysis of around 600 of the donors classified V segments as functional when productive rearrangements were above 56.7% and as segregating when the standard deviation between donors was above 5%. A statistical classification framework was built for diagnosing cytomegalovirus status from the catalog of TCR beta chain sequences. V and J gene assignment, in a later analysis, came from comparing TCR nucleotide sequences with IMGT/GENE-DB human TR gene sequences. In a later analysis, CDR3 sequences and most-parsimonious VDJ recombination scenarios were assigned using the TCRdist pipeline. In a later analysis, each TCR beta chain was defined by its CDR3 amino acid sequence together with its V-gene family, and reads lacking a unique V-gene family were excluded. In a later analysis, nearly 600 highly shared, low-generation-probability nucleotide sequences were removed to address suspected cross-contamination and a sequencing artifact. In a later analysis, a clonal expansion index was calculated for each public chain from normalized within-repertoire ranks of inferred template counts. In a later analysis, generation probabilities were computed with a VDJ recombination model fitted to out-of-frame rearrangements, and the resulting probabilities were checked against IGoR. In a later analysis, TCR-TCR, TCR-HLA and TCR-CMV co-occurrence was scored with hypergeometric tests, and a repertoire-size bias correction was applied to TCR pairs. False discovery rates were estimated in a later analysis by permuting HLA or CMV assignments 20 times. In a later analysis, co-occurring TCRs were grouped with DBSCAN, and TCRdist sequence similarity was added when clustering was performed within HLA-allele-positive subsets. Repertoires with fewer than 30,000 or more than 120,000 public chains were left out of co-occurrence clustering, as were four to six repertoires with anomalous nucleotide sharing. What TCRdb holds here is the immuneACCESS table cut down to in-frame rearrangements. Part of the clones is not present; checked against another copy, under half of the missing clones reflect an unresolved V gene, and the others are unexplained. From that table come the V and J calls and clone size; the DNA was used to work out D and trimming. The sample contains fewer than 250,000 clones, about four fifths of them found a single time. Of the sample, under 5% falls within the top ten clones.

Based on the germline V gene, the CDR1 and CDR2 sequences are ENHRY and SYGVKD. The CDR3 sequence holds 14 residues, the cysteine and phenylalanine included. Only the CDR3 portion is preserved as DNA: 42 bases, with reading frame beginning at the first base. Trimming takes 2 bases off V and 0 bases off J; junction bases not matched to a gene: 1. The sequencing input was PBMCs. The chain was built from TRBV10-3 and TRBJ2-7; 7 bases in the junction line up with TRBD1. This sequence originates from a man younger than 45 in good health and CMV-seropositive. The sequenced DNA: TGTGCCATCAGTGAGCCAGGGGGCTCCTACGAGCAGTACTTC. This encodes CAISEPGGSYEQYF.